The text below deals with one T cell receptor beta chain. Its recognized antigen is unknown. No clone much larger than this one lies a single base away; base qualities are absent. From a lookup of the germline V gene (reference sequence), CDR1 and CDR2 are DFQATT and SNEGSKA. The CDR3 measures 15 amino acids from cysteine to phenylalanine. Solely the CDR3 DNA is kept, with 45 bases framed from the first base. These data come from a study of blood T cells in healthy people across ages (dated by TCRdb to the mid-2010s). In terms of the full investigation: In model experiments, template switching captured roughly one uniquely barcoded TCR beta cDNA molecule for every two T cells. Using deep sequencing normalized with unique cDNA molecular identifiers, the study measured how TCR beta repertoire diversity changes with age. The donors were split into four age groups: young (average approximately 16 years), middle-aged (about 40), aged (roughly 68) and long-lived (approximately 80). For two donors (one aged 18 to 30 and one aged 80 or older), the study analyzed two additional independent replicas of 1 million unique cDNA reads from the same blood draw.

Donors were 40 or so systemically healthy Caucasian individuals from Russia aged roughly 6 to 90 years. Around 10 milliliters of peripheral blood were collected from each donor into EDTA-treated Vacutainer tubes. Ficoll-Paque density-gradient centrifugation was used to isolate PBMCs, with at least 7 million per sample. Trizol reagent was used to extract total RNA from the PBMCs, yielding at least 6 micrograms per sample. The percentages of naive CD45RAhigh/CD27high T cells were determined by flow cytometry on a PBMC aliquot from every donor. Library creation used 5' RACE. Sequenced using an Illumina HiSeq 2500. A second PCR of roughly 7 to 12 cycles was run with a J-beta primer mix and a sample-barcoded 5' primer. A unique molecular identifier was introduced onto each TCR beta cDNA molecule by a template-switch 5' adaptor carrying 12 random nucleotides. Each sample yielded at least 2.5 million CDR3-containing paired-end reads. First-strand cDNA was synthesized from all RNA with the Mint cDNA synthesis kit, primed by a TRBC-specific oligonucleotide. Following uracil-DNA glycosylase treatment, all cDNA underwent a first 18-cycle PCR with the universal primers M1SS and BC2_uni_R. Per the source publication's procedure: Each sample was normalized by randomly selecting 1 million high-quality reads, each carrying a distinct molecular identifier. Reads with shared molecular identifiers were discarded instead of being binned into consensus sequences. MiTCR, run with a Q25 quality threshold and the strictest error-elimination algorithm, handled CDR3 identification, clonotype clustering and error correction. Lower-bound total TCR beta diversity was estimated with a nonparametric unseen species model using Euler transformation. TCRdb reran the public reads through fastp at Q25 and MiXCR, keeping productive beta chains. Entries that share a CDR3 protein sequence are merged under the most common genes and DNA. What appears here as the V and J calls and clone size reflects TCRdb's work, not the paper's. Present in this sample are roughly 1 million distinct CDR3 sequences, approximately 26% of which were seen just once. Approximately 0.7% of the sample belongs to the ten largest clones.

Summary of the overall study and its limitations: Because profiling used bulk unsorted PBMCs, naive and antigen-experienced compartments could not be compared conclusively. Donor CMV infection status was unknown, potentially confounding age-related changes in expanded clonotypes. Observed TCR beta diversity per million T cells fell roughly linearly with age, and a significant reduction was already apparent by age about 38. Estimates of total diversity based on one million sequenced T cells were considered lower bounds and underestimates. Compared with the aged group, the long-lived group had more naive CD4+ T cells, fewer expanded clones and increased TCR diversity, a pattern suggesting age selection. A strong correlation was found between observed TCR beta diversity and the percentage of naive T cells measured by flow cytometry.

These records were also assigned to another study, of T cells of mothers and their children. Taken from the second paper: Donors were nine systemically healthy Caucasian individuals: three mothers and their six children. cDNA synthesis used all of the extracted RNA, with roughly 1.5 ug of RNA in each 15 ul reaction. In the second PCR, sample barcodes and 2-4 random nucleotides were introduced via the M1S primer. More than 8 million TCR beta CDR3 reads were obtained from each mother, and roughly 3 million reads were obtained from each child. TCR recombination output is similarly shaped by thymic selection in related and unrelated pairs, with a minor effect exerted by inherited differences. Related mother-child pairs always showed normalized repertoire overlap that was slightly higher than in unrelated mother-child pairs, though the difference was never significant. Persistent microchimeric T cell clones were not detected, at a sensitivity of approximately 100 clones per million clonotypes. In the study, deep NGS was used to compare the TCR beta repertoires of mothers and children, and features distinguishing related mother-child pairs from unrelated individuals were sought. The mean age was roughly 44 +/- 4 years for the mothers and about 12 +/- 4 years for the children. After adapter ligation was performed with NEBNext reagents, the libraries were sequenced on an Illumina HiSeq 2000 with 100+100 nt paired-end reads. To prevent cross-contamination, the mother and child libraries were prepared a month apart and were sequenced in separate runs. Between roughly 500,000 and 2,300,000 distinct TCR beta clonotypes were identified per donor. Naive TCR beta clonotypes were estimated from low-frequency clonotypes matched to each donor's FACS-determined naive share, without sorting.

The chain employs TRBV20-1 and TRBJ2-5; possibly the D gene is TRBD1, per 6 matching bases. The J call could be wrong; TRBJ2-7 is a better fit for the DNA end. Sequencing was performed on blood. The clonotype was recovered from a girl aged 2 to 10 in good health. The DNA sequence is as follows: TGCAGTGCTAGTGGACAGCCACTCCCCCCCTACGAGCAGTACTTC. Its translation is CSASGQPLPPYEQYF.